This is a list of T cell receptor beta chains from one sample in a study of cytomegalovirus exposure and HLA in healthy donors. Profiling relied on immunoSEQ multiplex PCR, and the TCRdb table lists in-frame clones only, not all of them. The table includes about 200,000 clones, around 86% detected once. Sequencing was performed on PBMCs. All receptors derive from a woman aged 50 to 65 in good health and CMV-seropositive. Both conserved end residues are trimmed from each CDR3.

>TRBV2|TRBJ1-1|12
ASSAFGQPTEAF
>TRBV18|TRBJ1-5|11
ASSPPGGQPQH
>TRBV7-2|TRBJ2-3|10
ASSFDMMAQY
>TRBV15|TRBJ2-4|14
ATSRETSVMKNIQY
>TRBV29-1|TRBJ2-4|10
SVVTGTHIQY
>TRBV5-1|TRBJ1-4|14
ASSLGAQGNNEKLF
>TRBV11-2|TRBJ1-3|13
ASSLDTFSGNTIY
>TRBV28|TRBJ2-7|10
ASTTGSYEQY
>TRBV27|TRBJ2-2|12
ASSGTVNTGELF
>TRBV4-3|TRBJ2-1|11
ASSQGSGQVLF
>TRBV29-1|TRBJ1-4|11
SVGNAAREKLF
>TRBV7-8|TRBJ2-3|11
ASSLPGADTQY
>TRBV9|TRBJ1-1|12
ASSATGGWTEAF
>TRBV5-1|TRBJ2-1|14
ASSRTGGDGDNEQF
>TRBV28|TRBJ2-7|14
ASSRTPGQGNYEQY